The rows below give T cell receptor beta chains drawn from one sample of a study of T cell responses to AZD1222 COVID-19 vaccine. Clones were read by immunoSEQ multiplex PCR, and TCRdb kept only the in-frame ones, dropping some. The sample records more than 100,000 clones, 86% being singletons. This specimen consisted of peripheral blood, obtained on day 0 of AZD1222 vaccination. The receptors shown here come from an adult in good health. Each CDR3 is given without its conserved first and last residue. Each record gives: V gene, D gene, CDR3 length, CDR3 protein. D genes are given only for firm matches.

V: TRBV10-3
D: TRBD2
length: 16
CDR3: AISESRGGLADAYEQY

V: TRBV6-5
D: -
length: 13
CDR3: ASSKAPTGGGGYT

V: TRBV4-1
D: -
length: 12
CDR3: ASSQVGGDYEQY

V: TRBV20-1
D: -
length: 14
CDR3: SASRKRTVVAYEQY

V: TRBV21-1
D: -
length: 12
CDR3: ASSRGQGNTEAF

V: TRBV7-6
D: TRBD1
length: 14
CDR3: ASSSLLTGDRNTIY

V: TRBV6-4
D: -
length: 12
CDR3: ASSDDRYNQPQH

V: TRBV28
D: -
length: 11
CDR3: ASSFGGHYGYT

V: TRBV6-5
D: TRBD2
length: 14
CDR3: ASSSGGRALMDEQY

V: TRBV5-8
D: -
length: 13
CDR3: ASSLRGQGTYEQY

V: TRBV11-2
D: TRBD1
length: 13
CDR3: ASSRQGSFGYEQY

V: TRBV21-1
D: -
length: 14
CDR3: ASTPRDTYSGNTIY

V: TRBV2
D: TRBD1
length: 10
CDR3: ASKGGGEKLF

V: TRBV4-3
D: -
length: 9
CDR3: ASSQVYEQY

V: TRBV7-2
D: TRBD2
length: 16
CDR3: ASSPGTSGRKGGGEQY

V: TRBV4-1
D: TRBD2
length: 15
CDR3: ASSQEVTSGGGNEQF

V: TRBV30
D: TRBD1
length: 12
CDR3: AWRVQGDGYEQY

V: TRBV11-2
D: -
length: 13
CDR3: ASSPSISFYYGYT

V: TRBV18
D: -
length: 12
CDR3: ASSPPGGDYGYT

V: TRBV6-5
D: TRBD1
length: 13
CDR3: ASSPRQGGSSPLH

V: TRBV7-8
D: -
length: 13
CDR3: ASSLDGRGNTEAF

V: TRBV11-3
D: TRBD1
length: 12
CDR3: ASSRTGASYEQY

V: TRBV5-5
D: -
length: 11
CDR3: ASSLAMAHEQF

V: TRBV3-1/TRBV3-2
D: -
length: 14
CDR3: ASSQEGGLANSPLH

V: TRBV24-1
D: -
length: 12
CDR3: ATRRGGEADTQY

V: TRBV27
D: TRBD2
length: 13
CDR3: ASSPLAGGTDTQY

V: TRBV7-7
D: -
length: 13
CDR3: ASSLGYGGNQPQH

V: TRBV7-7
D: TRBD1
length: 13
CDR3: ASSPPGQGSYEQY

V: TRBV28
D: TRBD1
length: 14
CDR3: ASRRSGTGSGNTIY

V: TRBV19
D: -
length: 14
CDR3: ASTDPRGSGANVLT

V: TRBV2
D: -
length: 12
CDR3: ASSEIGVTGELF

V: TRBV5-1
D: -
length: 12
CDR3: ASSLVLRNTEAF

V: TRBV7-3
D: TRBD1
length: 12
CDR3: ASSPSTGVETQY